This is a list of T cell receptor beta chains from one sample in a study of regulatory T cells in long-lasting Graves disease. TCRdb called the multiplex PCR reads again in MiXCR, with one record for every CDR3 protein. The sample has 200,000 to 250,000 distinct CDR3 sequences, around 16% seen once. The sequenced sample was peripheral blood mononuclear cells (PBMCs), obtained at new diagnosis, from a patient treated with antithyroid drugs. These receptors were collected from a female donor with Graves disease. Both conserved end residues are part of each CDR3. Each record gives: D gene, J gene, V gene, clone size, CDR3 DNA, CDR3 protein. D genes are given only for firm matches. Rows may omit the clone size; those that give it use once, few, many or a size class.

. TRBJ1-5 TRBV6-2/TRBV6-3 . TGTGCCAGCAGCTCGGATCTTCAGCCCCAGCATTTT CASSSDLQPQHF
TRBD1 TRBJ2-7 TRBV10-3 few TGTGCCATCAGCACCAGACAGGGGGCGGGCGAGCAGTACTTC CAISTRQGAGEQYF
. TRBJ2-5 TRBV4-1 . TGCGCCAGCAGCCAAGAATCGGCTACCCCCGTGGAGACCCAGTACTTC CASSQESATPVETQYF
. TRBJ1-5 TRBV6-1 many TGTGCCAGCAGCGACCCCGCAGGGGGCAATCAGCCCCAGCATTTT CASSDPAGGNQPQHF
. TRBJ2-7 TRBV7-2 many TGTGCCAGCAGCTTAATAGAGAGCCCTAACTACGAGCAGTACTTC CASSLIESPNYEQYF
TRBD2 TRBJ2-5 TRBV20-1 many TGCAGTGCTAGAATCGGACTAGCTCAAGAGACCCAGTACTTC CSARIGLAQETQYF
. TRBJ2-7 TRBV6-1 many TGTGCCAGCAGCCGTAGCGTGACCTACGAGCAGTACTTC CASSRSVTYEQYF
. TRBJ2-7 TRBV24-1 many TGTGCCACCAGTGATCCGACGGAGGAGGTCCACGAGCAGTACTTC CATSDPTEEVHEQYF
TRBD2 TRBJ2-3 TRBV27 many TGTGCCAGCAGTTTATTCAGCGGGGAGGCCTACACAGATACGCAGTATTTT CASSLFSGEAYTDTQYF
. TRBJ2-7 TRBV28 many TGTGCCACCAGTACTAACCCGGTCCGTCGGGACGAGCAGTACTTC CATSTNPVRRDEQYF
. TRBJ1-2 TRBV11-2 many TGTGCCAGCAGCTCCGAGACGGATGGCTACACCTTC CASSSETDGYTF
. TRBJ2-1 TRBV7-9 many TGTGCCAGCAGCTTAGCAGACTGGTCCAATGAGCAGTTCTTC CASSLADWSNEQFF
. TRBJ1-6 TRBV19 many TGTGCCAGTAGTATAGATCGCAGCGATAATTCACCCCTCCACTTT CASSIDRSDNSPLHF
TRBD2 TRBJ2-3 TRBV6-2/TRBV6-3 many TGTGCCAGCAGCATGACGACTAGCGGGCGACGCACAGATACGCAGTATTTT CASSMTTSGRRTDTQYF
TRBD2 TRBJ2-2 TRBV27 . TGTGCCACCCAAGTACTTTCGGGGACTAGCGGTAACACCGGGGAGCTGTTTTTT CATQVLSGTSGNTGELFF
. TRBJ2-7 TRBV6-2/TRBV6-3 many TGTGCCAGCAGTTACCGGGACATCTCCTACGAGCAGTACTTC CASSYRDISYEQYF
TRBD2 TRBJ2-3 TRBV12-3/TRBV12-4 many TGTGCCAGCAGTTTAACTGGACTAGCATCGGATACGCAGTATTTT CASSLTGLASDTQYF
TRBD2 TRBJ2-7 TRBV28 many TGTGCCAGCAGGGTAACCGGGACTAGCGGGAGAGGGCAGTACTTC CASRVTGTSGRGQYF
TRBD2 TRBJ2-1 TRBV7-2 many TGTGCCAGCAACCCCGGGGGGGCGGGCGGTGAGCAGTTCTTC CASNPGGAGGEQFF
. TRBJ2-1 TRBV12-3/TRBV12-4 many TGTGCCAGCAGTTTGAGCGGCTACTACAATGAGCAGTTCTTC CASSLSGYYNEQFF
. TRBJ1-5 TRBV24-1 many TGTGCCACCAGTGATTCTCAGGGGTTGAGCAATCAGCCCCAGCATTTT CATSDSQGLSNQPQHF
. TRBJ1-5 TRBV18 many TGTGCCAGCTCACCTTCAGATCAGCCCCAGCATTTT CASSPSDQPQHF
. TRBJ2-3 TRBV27 many TGTGCCAGCAGTTTATCGTGGGCCGCCTCCAACACAGATACGCAGTATTTT CASSLSWAASNTDTQYF
TRBD2 TRBJ2-1 TRBV11-3 . TGTGCCAGCAGCTTAGCCCGACTAGCGGGAGTCAATGAGCAGTTCTTC CASSLARLAGVNEQFF
. TRBJ2-7 TRBV7-2 many TGTGCCAGCCAACCGCGGAGCTCCTACGAGCAGTACTTC CASQPRSSYEQYF
. TRBJ2-5 TRBV20-1 many TGCAGTGCTAGAGATGGTCACCAAGAGACCCAGTACTTC CSARDGHQETQYF
. TRBJ2-3 TRBV6-1 many TGTGCCAGCAGTGAAGGGCGAGACCGCACAGATACGCAGTATTTT CASSEGRDRTDTQYF
. TRBJ2-1 TRBV19 . TGTGCCAGTAGTATAATGGCGATGAGTGGCGGCGAGCAGTTCTTC CASSIMAMSGGEQFF
. TRBJ2-7 TRBV7-3 . TGTGCCAGCAGCTTGGACTGGAGCTACGAGCAGTACTTC CASSLDWSYEQYF
. TRBJ1-2 TRBV19 many TGTGCCAGTAGTATGGGGGCAGGGAGTACCTTC CASSMGAGSTF
TRBD1 TRBJ2-5 TRBV7-2 many TGTGCCAGCAGCCTCCTGGTGGGACAGCAAGAGACCCAGTACTTC CASSLLVGQQETQYF
. TRBJ2-2 TRBV12-3/TRBV12-4 many TGTGCCAGCAGCCACTGGAACACCGGGGAGCTGTTTTTT CASSHWNTGELFF
. TRBJ1-5 TRBV7-6 many TGTGCCAGCAGCTTAGAGCTGGGCAGTTCTCAGCCCCAGCATTTT CASSLELGSSQPQHF
. TRBJ1-1 TRBV20-1 many TGCGGACACAGGGTGAACACTGAAGCTTTCTTT CGHRVNTEAFF
. TRBJ2-1 TRBV9 many TGTGCCAGCAGCTCGGGGAGTAGCGTAGGGGACAATGAGCAGTTCTTC CASSSGSSVGDNEQFF